The 3 T cell receptor beta chains listed next were all sequenced from one sample in a study of shared clonotypes between healthy human individuals (dated by TCRdb to the early 2020s). The library was built by means of the immunoSEQ multiplex PCR assay. As stored in TCRdb, this immuneACCESS dataset retains in-frame rearrangements with V and J assigned. A fraction of the clones does not appear; measured against another copy, unresolved V genes explain less than half of the discrepancy, and the remainder lacks a known reason. The sample has around 2,000,000 clones on record, approximately 94% of them singletons. The ten largest clones capture over 1.5% of the sample. CD8 naive samples were obtained by positive selection for CCR7 among CD45RO-negative cells, yielding a CD45RA+CCR7+ population from which TemRA cells were excluded. Input material: naive CD8+ T cells from PBMCs. In light of the paper, this sample's cell subset or site label describes: CD45RA+CCR7+. The origin of the receptors is a man aged 18-30 years in good health. Some clones in this sample may be carry-over from other donors' samples.

J is TRBJ1-1 and V is TRBV9; the D gene is possibly TRBD1 (5 bases). Per the germline V gene, CDR1 is SGDLS and CDR2 is YYNGEE. Trimming took 4 bases from V and 6 from J, leaving 22 bases between them. The CDR3 has 16 amino acids. CDR3 bases: TGTGCCAGCAGCCCGGGACCTGGGCCCGAGGTTTCTGAAGCTTTCTTT. The encoded protein is CASSPGPGPEVSEAFF.

Details on this clone: The sample has other DNA sequences that encode this CDR3 too. The V and J genes are TRBV9 and TRBJ2-5; 7 bases map to TRBD2. The germline CDR1 and CDR2 sequences are SGDLS and YYNGEE. This CDR3 is 14 amino acids long. Trimming cost V 4 bases and J 1 base; bases outside gene matches: 4. The CDR3 nucleotides read TGTGCCAGCAGCCTCGGCGGGGGCCAAGAGACCCAGTACTTC. Its protein product is CASSLGGGQETQYF.

The chain has TRBV7-6 and TRBJ2-1; 7 nucleotides line up with TRBD2. J was trimmed by 3 bases and V by 6 bases; bases with no gene match: 11. The CDR3 extends over 16 amino acids. CDR1 SGHVS and CDR2 FNYEAQ come from the germline V gene. The CDR3 DNA follows: TGTGCCAGCAGGGGAGGGCCGGGGGTAGACTACAATGAGCAGTTCTTC. This gives the protein CASRGGPGVDYNEQFF.